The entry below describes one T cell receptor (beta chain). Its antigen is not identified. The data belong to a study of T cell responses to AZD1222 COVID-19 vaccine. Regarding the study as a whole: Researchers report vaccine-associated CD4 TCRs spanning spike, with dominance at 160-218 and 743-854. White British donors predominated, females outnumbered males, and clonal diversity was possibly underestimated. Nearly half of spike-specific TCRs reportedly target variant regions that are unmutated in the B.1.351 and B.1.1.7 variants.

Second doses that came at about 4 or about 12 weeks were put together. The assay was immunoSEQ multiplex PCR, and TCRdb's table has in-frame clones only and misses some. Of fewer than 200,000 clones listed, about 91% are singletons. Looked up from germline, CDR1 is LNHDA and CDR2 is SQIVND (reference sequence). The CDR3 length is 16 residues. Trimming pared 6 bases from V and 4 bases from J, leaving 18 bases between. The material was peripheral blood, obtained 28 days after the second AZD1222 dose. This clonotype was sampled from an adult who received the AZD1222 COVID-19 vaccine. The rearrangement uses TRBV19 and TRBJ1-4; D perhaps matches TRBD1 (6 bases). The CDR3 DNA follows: TGTGCCAGTAGCCCTTTACTCGGGGGGCTTAATGAAAAACTGTTTTTT. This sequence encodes CASSPLLGGLNEKLFF.